The sample holds one count of the clone carrying this T cell receptor (beta chain). Its antigen is as yet unknown. The donor population consisted of healthy HIV-negative adults with no recent acute infections or vaccinations. The CDR3 totals 11 residues. CDR1 and CDR2 from the germline V gene are SQVTM and ANQGSEA. With 6 bases removed from V and 3 bases from J, the gap between germline ends came to 9 bases. The data originate from a study of shared clonotypes between healthy human individuals. Study-level results: Having only a few donors restricted how much genetic and exposure-history diversity was captured. Blood alone was sampled, and tissue repertoires likely differ.

DNA from unsorted PBMC was sequenced on ten immunoSEQ deep assay plates. Libraries were prepared by immunoSEQ multiplex PCR; TCRdb keeps only in-frame clonotypes and omits some of them. The sample contains 450,000 to 500,000 clones, over 75% of which appear only once. This receptor was obtained from a woman in her forties in good health. Some clones in this sample may be carry-over from other donors' samples. The sequenced sample consisted of PBMCs. The chain has TRBV29-1 and TRBJ2-7; either TRBD1 or TRBD2 may fit D (5 bases each). CDR3 sequence (DNA): TGCAGCGTGAGAGGGGACTACGAGCAGTACTTC. Its protein is CSVRGDYEQYF.